The clone carrying this TCR beta chain was seen once. The CDR3 consists of 15 residues. The J segment lost 2 bases and the V segment lost 3 bases, leaving 0 bases of the junction unmatched. Per the germline V gene, CDR1 is MDHEN and CDR2 is SYDVKM. The data derive from a study of T cell changes during pregnancy in multiple sclerosis. Produced via immunoSEQ multiplex PCR; TCRdb's table is partial and in-frame only. The sample yields more than 65,000 clones, 85% to 95% seen once. The sequences come from peripheral blood, collected in the first trimester of pregnancy. This rearrangement joins TRBV28 to TRBJ2-1; 11 bases are shared with TRBD2. The sequence derives from a female donor with multiple sclerosis, enrolled in a pregnancy study. CDR3: CASSLTSGTYNEQFF. The CDR3, as DNA: TGTGCCAGCAGTTTGACTAGCGGGACCTACAATGAGCAGTTCTTC.